This TCR beta chain was retrieved from a study of cytotoxic CD8 clonotypes in ibrutinib-treated CLL. Unmatched junction bases numbered 10, after V lost 4 bases and J lost 5 bases. The CDR3 spans 15 residues. Germline assignment: CDR1 MNHEY and CDR2 SVGAGI. Here immunoSEQ multiplex PCR was the method, and the copy in TCRdb shows in-frame clones only, minus some. The sample includes approximately 190,000 clones, approximately 75% seen only once; the top ten take approximately 10%. The rearrangement uses TRBV6-5 and TRBJ2-5; 7 positions agree with TRBD1. Sequences were derived from PBMCs, sampled after 12 months of ibrutinib treatment. The TCR comes from a human donor with chronic lymphocytic leukemia. The CDR3 is CASSSIQGLRETQYF. CDR3 coding DNA: TGTGCCAGCAGTTCCATACAGGGGTTACGGGAGACCCAGTACTTC.